The next 26 T cell receptor beta chains were all read from a single sample in a study of blood T cell repertoires in COVID-19. Assay used: immunoSEQ multiplex PCR; TCRdb lists only in-frame clones, some missing. In the table there are 250,000 to 300,000 clones, approximately 90% of which are singletons. Input material: PBMCs or T cells enriched from blood (not recorded which). Receptors originate from a woman aged 55-70 years in a cohort exposed to, infected with or recovered from COVID-19 (not recorded which).

The CDR3 is CASSWGGSSYEQYF. Written as DNA, the CDR3 is TGCGCCAGCAGCTGGGGGGGTAGCTCCTACGAGCAGTACTTC. The chain employs TRBV5-1 and TRBJ2-7; 7 nucleotides match TRBD2. The CDR3 is 14 residues long. Germline CDR1 is SGHRS and CDR2 is YFSETQ. The junction had 3 bases not matched to a gene; V was cut back by 3 bases and J by 0 bases.

The rearrangement links TRBV28 to TRBJ2-5; unclear D gene. Trimming removed 3 bases from V and 3 bases from J, with 8 bases in between. This CDR3 has 13 residues. Per germline, CDR1 MDHEN and CDR2 SYDVKM. The chain's CDR3 is CASSFGGEETQYF. CDR3 DNA: TGTGCCAGCAGTTTCGGCGGAGAAGAGACCCAGTACTTC.

The chain carries TRBV6-5 and TRBJ1-2, with unresolved D. The CDR3 runs 12 residues. CDR1 and CDR2 from the germline V gene are MNHEY and SVGAGI. V gave up 8 bases and J gave up 3 bases, with 10 bases separating them. This CDR3 is CASADMDYGYTF. The DNA for the CDR3 is TGTGCCAGCGCAGACATGGACTATGGCTACACCTTC.

The rearrangement uses TRBV2 and TRBJ1-1; unclear D gene. V was cut by 6 bases and J by 6 bases, with 11 bases left in between. Germline assignment: CDR1 SNHLY and CDR2 FYNNEI. This CDR3 has 12 residues. The DNA for the CDR3 is TGTGCCAGCAGCGAGGTGGTGGCTGAAGCTTTCTTT. Its translation: CASSEVVAEAFF.

The rearrangement links TRBV29-1 to TRBJ2-5; TRBD1 aligns across 9 bases. Looked up from germline, CDR1 is SQVTM and CDR2 is ANQGSEA. The CDR3 is 14 residues long. Unmatched junction bases numbered 6, after V lost 5 bases and J lost 2 bases. The CDR3, as DNA: TGCAGCGTTCCCTCGGGGACAGGGCAAGAGACCCAGTACTTC. Translating gives CSVPSGTGQETQYF.

V usage is TRBV4-3 and J usage is TRBJ2-7; D is perhaps TRBD1 (6 bases). The ends were cut back, 0 bases at V and 3 bases at J, with 12 bases in the middle. Germline loops: CDR1 LGHNA, CDR2 YSLEER. The CDR3 totals 15 residues. In DNA form, the CDR3 reads TGCGCCAGCAGCCAAGACAGGACAGACGGCTACGAGCAGTACTTC. Translated, it gives CASSQDRTDGYEQYF.

This clone was counted a few times. This rearrangement joins TRBV7-3 to TRBJ2-1; TRBD2 matches 8 bases. The germline CDR1 and CDR2 sequences are SGHTA and FQGTGA. The V segment lost 0 bases and the J segment 3 bases; nucleotides outside the gene matches: 4. The CDR3 contains 16 residues. CDR3 bases: TGTGCCAGCAGCTTAACGCCAGCGGGGGTCTACAATGAGCAGTTCTTC. This translates into CASSLTPAGVYNEQFF.

This chain joins TRBV3-1 (or the pseudogene TRBV3-2) and TRBJ2-1; D unclear. The V end lost 0 bases, the J end lost 11 bases, and 8 bases lay between the germline ends. The germline V gene encodes CDR1 LGHDT and CDR2 YNNKEL (reference sequence). This CDR3 has 12 residues. CDR3 in amino acids: CASSQDLRQQFF. In DNA form, the CDR3 reads TGTGCCAGCAGCCAAGATCTTCGTCAGCAGTTCTTC.

The gene calls are TRBV18 and TRBJ2-1; 8 nucleotides line up with TRBD1. Germline V gene data show CDR1 as KGHSH and CDR2 as LQKENI. With V trimmed by 8 bases and J by 2 bases, 11 bases remained unmatched. CDR3 size: 16 residues. The CDR3 loop is CASPTSPGQAYNEQFF. The CDR3, as DNA: TGTGCCAGCCCGACCTCCCCGGGACAGGCCTACAATGAGCAGTTCTTC.

The chain employs TRBV28 and TRBJ2-5, with no clear D. Trimming took off 5 bases at V and 4 bases at J, with 14 bases between the two ends. Germline V gene sequence: CDR1 MDHEN, CDR2 SYDVKM. The CDR3 runs to 14 residues. CDR3 sequence reads: CASSPIQIRETQYF. CDR3 DNA sequence: TGTGCCAGCAGTCCAATACAGATAAGAGAGACCCAGTACTTC.

J is TRBJ2-3 and V is TRBV5-1; D not resolved. Germline lookup yields CDR1 SGHRS and CDR2 YFSETQ. Deletions cut 3 bases from V and 0 bases from J, with 8 bases between. CDR3 length: 14 amino acids. In DNA form, the CDR3 reads TGCGCCAGCAGCTCGCAGGCCAGCACAGATACGCAGTATTTT. It translates to CASSSQASTDTQYF.

This chain links TRBV6-1 with TRBJ2-5; TRBD2 matches 11 bases. The V segment lost 2 bases and the J segment 2 bases; nucleotides outside the gene matches: 4. The CDR3 runs 16 residues. The germline V gene has CDR1 MNHNS and CDR2 SASEGT. CDR3 protein: CASSELGLAVQETQYF. In DNA form, the CDR3 reads TGTGCCAGCAGTGAACTGGGACTAGCGGTACAAGAGACCCAGTACTTC.

The V and J genes are TRBV19 and TRBJ1-2, with no clear D. The CDR3 has 14 amino acids. CDR1 is LNHDA, CDR2 SQIVND, per germline (reference sequence). Here the CDR3 reads CATRSSTDPRPYTF. CDR3 nucleotide sequence: TGTGCTACCAGATCGTCGACGGATCCTAGGCCCTACACCTTC.

This chain connects TRBV19 to TRBJ2-5; tentatively, D is TRBD1 (5 bases). From germline, CDR1 is LNHDA and CDR2 SQIVND (reference sequence). The germline V and J ends were trimmed by 7 bases and 2 bases, with 23 bases remaining between them. The CDR3 runs to 17 residues. CDR3 nucleotides: TGTGCCAGTACCCCCGGGCGACAGCGCAGAGATCAAGAGACCCAGTACTTC. Translating gives CASTPGRQRRDQETQYF.

This rearrangement joins TRBV7-9 to TRBJ1-1; no firm D call. V gave up 5 bases and J gave up 1 base, with 17 bases separating them. The CDR3 length is 16 residues. Looked up from germline, CDR1 is SEHNR and CDR2 is FQNEAQ (reference sequence). CDR3 sequence reads: CASSPDTGRRNTEAFF. The CDR3 region has the DNA TGTGCCAGCAGCCCCGACACGGGGAGGAGGAACACTGAAGCTTTCTTT. Together with reference TRBV7-9 and TRBJ1-1, the CDR3 gives the full variable domain: DTGVSQNPRHKITKRGQNVTFRCDPISEHNRLYWYRQTLGQGPEFLTYFQNEAQLEKSRLLSDRFSAERPKGSFSTLEIQRTEQGDSAMYLCASSPDTGRRNTEAFFGQGTRLTVV.

The genes are TRBV18 and TRBJ2-7, with 12 bases aligning to TRBD2. Per the germline V gene, CDR1 is KGHSH and CDR2 is LQKENI. V lost 0 bases, J lost 0 bases, and 3 bases stayed unmatched. This CDR3 has 17 amino acids. For the CDR3, the DNA is TGTGCCAGCTCACCACCTCTAGCGGGAGGGAGCTCCTACGAGCAGTACTTC. It translates to CASSPPLAGGSSYEQYF.

The genes are TRBV6-6 and TRBJ1-6, with 7 bases identical to TRBD1. The CDR3 is 16 amino acids. The germline V gene has CDR1 MNHNY and CDR2 SVGAGI (reference sequence). Trimming took 2 bases from V and 8 from J; bases not matched to a gene: 9. The CDR3 protein is CASSYEGRQGDSPLHF. The DNA for the CDR3 is TGTGCCAGCAGTTACGAGGGGAGACAGGGCGATTCACCCCTCCACTTT.

The J gene is TRBJ2-1, the V gene TRBV27; 10 bases agree with TRBD2. The CDR3 covers 16 residues. J gave up 8 bases and V 4 bases, and 11 bases lay outside the gene matches. The germline V gene encodes CDR1 MNHEY and CDR2 SMNVEV (reference sequence). The CDR3, as DNA: TGTGCCAGCAGTTCCCCAACTAGCGGGATTTTTTATGAGCAGTTCTTC. Protein product: CASSSPTSGIFYEQFF.

The J gene is TRBJ1-4, the V gene TRBV28; 9 bases map to TRBD1. V dropped 2 bases and J dropped 10; count of bases not matched to a gene: 8. Looked up from germline, CDR1 is MDHEN and CDR2 is SYDVKM. This CDR3 has 15 amino acids. The CDR3 bases are TGTGCCAGCAGTTTACTGGACAGGGGAAGAGGAAAACTGTTTTTT. This sequence encodes CASSLLDRGRGKLFF.

The chain is built from TRBV7-2 and TRBJ2-2, with 12 bases lining up with TRBD2. Germline V lookup: CDR1 SGHTA, CDR2 FQGNSA. The J segment lost 5 bases and the V segment lost 5 bases, leaving 6 bases of the junction unmatched. The CDR3 consists of 16 residues. Written as DNA, the CDR3 is TGTGCCAGCAGCAGAGGACTAGCGGGAAATACCGGGGAGCTGTTTTTT. It is translated as CASSRGLAGNTGELFF.

Concerning this clone itself: The germline gene is not matched at one end of the junction; a read error may be the cause. The chain carries TRBV28 and TRBJ1-1, with D maybe TRBD1 (6 bases). Germline CDR1 reads MDHEN; CDR2 reads SYDVKM. CDR3 length: 14 residues. CDR3 region: CASSFPGANTEAFF. CDR3 DNA sequence: TGTGCCAGCAGTTTTCCAGGGGCGAACACTGAAGCTTTCTTC.

V gene TRBV2 combines with J gene TRBJ2-1; 12 nucleotides match TRBD2. The V gene end was trimmed by 4 bases and the J gene end by 10 bases; junction bases not matched to a gene: 2. The germline gives CDR1 SNHLY, CDR2 FYNNEI. This CDR3 has 13 residues. The CDR3 here is CASSAGTSGEQFF. CDR3 bases: TGTGCCAGCAGTGCCGGGACTAGCGGGGAGCAGTTCTTC.

This sequence joins TRBV19 and TRBJ1-1; D remains unclear. CDR3 length equals 13 residues. Germline assignment: CDR1 LNHDA and CDR2 SQIVND (reference sequence). Trimming shortened V by 6 bases and J by 4 bases, and 12 bases separated the two germline ends. As DNA, the CDR3 is TGTGCCAGTAGACGGGTTGGTGGCACTGAAGCTTTCTTT. This translates into CASRRVGGTEAFF.

V gene TRBV9 combines with J gene TRBJ2-2; tentatively, D is TRBD2 (5 bases). The CDR3 loop spans 15 amino acids. The germline V gene encodes CDR1 SGDLS and CDR2 YYNGEE. Trimming cost V 5 bases and J 3 bases, with 14 bases left between them. CDR3 loop: CASRAPGLDTGELFF. The CDR3 DNA follows: TGTGCCAGCAGGGCCCCGGGGTTGGACACCGGGGAGCTGTTTTTT.

The chain carries TRBV4-3 and TRBJ2-7, with 7 bases matching TRBD1. The V and J ends lost 0 bases and 3 bases, in that order; junction bases with no gene match: 11. The CDR3 has 17 residues. The germline V gene has CDR1 LGHNA and CDR2 YSLEER. CDR3 DNA: TGCGCCAGCAGCCAAGAACGGGTGAACAGGGGCTACTACGAGCAGTACTTC. Its translation: CASSQERVNRGYYEQYF.

This chain links TRBV6-2 or TRBV6-3 with TRBJ2-7; 9 nucleotides line up with TRBD1. V gave up 5 bases and J gave up 1 base; unmatched junction bases: 12. Germline CDR1 reads MNHEY; CDR2 reads SVGEGT. This CDR3 has 17 residues. CDR3 loop: CASSRPDRGAMSYEQYF. The CDR3 DNA follows: TGTGCCAGCAGTCGCCCAGACAGGGGGGCGATGTCCTACGAGCAGTACTTC.